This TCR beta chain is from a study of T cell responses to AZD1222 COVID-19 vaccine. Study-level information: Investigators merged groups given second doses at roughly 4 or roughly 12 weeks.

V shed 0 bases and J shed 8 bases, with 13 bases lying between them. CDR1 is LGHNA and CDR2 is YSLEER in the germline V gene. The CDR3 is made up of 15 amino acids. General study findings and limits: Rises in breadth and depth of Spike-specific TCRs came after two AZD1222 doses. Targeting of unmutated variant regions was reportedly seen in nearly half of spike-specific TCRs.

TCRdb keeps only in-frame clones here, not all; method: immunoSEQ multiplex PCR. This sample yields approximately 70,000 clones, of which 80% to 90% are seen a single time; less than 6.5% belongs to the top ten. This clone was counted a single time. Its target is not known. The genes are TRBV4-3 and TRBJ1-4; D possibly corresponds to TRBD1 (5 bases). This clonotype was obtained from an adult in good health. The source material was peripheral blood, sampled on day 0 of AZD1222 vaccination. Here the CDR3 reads CASSQDGTGLEKLFF. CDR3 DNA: TGCGCCAGCAGCCAAGATGGGACCGGTCTCGAAAAACTGTTTTTT.